This T cell receptor (beta chain) was profiled in a study of shared clonotypes between healthy human individuals. This CDR3 has 14 amino acids. V lost 0 bases and J 2 bases, leaving 7 bases between the germline ends. Germline CDR1 WNHNN, CDR2 SYGVQD (reference sequence). The naive CD8 fraction comprised CD45RO-negative cells positively selected for CCR7 and excluded terminally differentiated effector memory CD45RA+ cells. There were only Caucasian adults among the donors, and all lived in Nashville, Tennessee. The authors distributed each subset's genomic DNA evenly over several immunoSEQ plates. Sequenced by immunoSEQ multiplex PCR; TCRdb stores in-frame clones only, minus some. Among 1.5 million to 2.5 million clones listed, approximately 95% were seen once.

The chain couples TRBV10-1 to TRBJ2-5; tentative D call: TRBD1 (6 bases). This receptor was taken from a man younger than 35 in good health. Source material: naive CD8+ T cells sorted from blood. In nucleotides, the CDR3 is TGCGCCAGCAGTGAGTCGGGGGCACAAGAGACCCAGTACTTC. Amino acid sequence: CASSESGAQETQYF.